This T cell receptor beta chain came from a study of response to subunit inactivated influenza vaccine. Study observations and caveats: Each seasonal flu vaccination may recruit only limited new T cells, authors suggested.

CDR1 and CDR2 from the germline V gene are DFQATT and SNEGSKA (reference sequence). V gave up 3 bases and J gave up 1 base, with 15 bases separating them. The CDR3 spans 16 residues. TCRdb recomputed calls from the RT-PCR reads with MiXCR, one row per CDR3 protein. The repertoire holds 400,000 to 650,000 distinct CDR3 sequences, approximately 7.3% seen once, with less than 15% in the top ten. This clonotype was seen repeatedly, ten times or more. Its antigen is not identified. The V and J genes are TRBV20-1 and TRBJ2-2; TRBD2 is a possible D gene (6 bases). The receptor was isolated from a man aged 45-69 years who received an inactivated influenza vaccine. Sequencing used PBMCs from blood, obtained approximately 25 months after vaccination. CDR3 residues: CSASRRVKRNTGELFF. The CDR3 DNA is TGCAGTGCTAGTAGGAGGGTAAAGAGGAACACCGGGGAGCTGTTTTTT.